What follows are 24 T cell receptor beta chains derived from one specimen sequenced in a study of cytomegalovirus exposure and HLA in healthy donors. Use of 60 Vbeta and 13 Jbeta primers characterized the PCR. The data were produced by immunoSEQ multiplex PCR, yet TCRdb's version contains in-frame clones alone and is incomplete. This repertoire shows some 150,000 clones, around 69% found once; its top ten account for over 1.1%. Specimen: PBMCs. The receptors were gathered from a man aged 55 to 70 in good health and CMV-seronegative.

V and J are TRBV4-3 and TRBJ1-5, with TRBD1 as a possible D gene (6 bases). Trimming stripped 4 bases from V and 6 bases from J, with 16 bases between. CDR1 and CDR2 (germline): LGHNA, YSLEER. The CDR3 is 15 amino acids. CDR3 bases: TGCGCCAGCAGCCTCGGCACAGGGTTCGGTCAGCCCCAGCATTTT. It encodes CASSLGTGFGQPQHF.

The chain links TRBV30 to TRBJ1-5, with 7 bases fitting TRBD1. V lost 3 bases and J lost 3; bases outside the gene matches: 11. Germline V gives CDR1 GTSNPN, CDR2 SVGIG (reference sequence). The CDR3 has 16 residues. The CDR3 region has the DNA TGTGCCTGGAGCCCGATAGTACAGGGGTACAATCAGCCCCAGCATTTT. Its protein is CAWSPIVQGYNQPQHF.

This clone appeared once. CDR3 bases: TGTGCCAGCAAACAGCTGAACACCGGGGAGCTGTTTTTT. It yields the protein CASKQLNTGELFF. The rearrangement joins TRBV2 to TRBJ2-2, with D unclear. Germline V gene sequence: CDR1 SNHLY, CDR2 FYNNEI. Trimming removed 7 bases at V and 1 base at J, with 7 bases between. CDR3 length: 13 residues. Combining the CDR3 with reference TRBV2 and TRBJ2-2 gives the whole variable domain EPEVTQTPSHQVTQMGQEVILRCVPISNHLYFYWYRQILGQKVEFLVSFYNNEISEKSEIFDDQFSVERPDGSNFTLKIRSTKLEDSAMYFCASKQLNTGELFFGEGSRLTVL.

Here the CDR3 reads CASSVVVTSGSSYNEQFF. CDR3 DNA sequence: TGTGCCAGCAGCGTAGTGGTGACTAGCGGGAGTAGCTACAATGAGCAGTTCTTC. The chain uses TRBV9 and TRBJ2-1, with 12 bases fitting TRBD2. Germline lookup yields CDR1 SGDLS and CDR2 YYNGEE. The V and J ends lost 0 bases and 3 bases, in that order; junction bases with no gene match: 7. The CDR3 totals 18 residues.

J is TRBJ2-2 and V is TRBV7-3; D possibly corresponds to TRBD1 (5 bases). V lost 5 bases to trimming and J lost 3 bases, with 10 bases between them. The CDR3 sequence is 14 residues long. CDR1 SGHTA and CDR2 FQGTGA come from the germline V gene. The CDR3 protein is CASSLTGDTGELFF. The CDR3 coding sequence is TGTGCCAGCAGCCTTACAGGAGACACCGGGGAGCTGTTTTTT.

In its sample, this clone was seen a few times. The chain is built from TRBV5-1 and TRBJ1-1, with 8 nucleotides matching TRBD1. The germline CDR1 and CDR2 sequences are SGHRS and YFSETQ. This CDR3 region has 15 residues. J lost 4 bases, V lost 4 bases, and 9 bases had no gene match. The CDR3 loop is CASSTGQGVGTEAFF. The CDR3 coding sequence is TGCGCCAGCAGCACCGGACAGGGTGTTGGCACTGAAGCTTTCTTT.

A note on this clone: The same CDR3 arises from other DNA sequences in this sample as well. V usage is TRBV5-1 and J usage is TRBJ2-3; D might be TRBD1 (5 bases). Between the trimmed V and J ends, which lost 0 bases and 10 bases, there was a span of 12 bases. The length of the CDR3 is 13 residues. Germline CDR1 reads SGHRS; CDR2 reads YFSETQ. As DNA, the CDR3 is TGCGCCAGCAGCTTGGGGCAGGGTGCGCCGCAGTATTTT. This codes for CASSLGQGAPQYF.

CDR3: CASSFSHTDTQYF. The DNA of the CDR3 is TGTGCCAGCAGCTTTTCACACACAGATACGCAGTATTTT. J is TRBJ2-3 and V is TRBV7-6; D remains ambiguous. Germline CDR1 and CDR2: SGHVS and FNYEAQ. V was clipped by 3 bases and J by 2 bases, with 6 bases between them. The CDR3 runs to 13 residues.

The J gene is TRBJ1-4, the V gene TRBV10-3; TRBD1 aligns across 8 bases. The V segment lost 3 bases and the J segment 8 bases; nucleotides outside the gene matches: 8. Germline CDR1 reads ENHRY; CDR2 reads SYGVKD. The CDR3 extends over 15 amino acids. CDR3 nucleotide sequence: TGTGCCATCAGTGAAACAGGGGGGGGGTTCGAAAAACTGTTTTTT. Its protein is CAISETGGGFEKLFF.

The rearrangement links TRBV30 to TRBJ2-2, with 7 bases aligning to TRBD1. Germline V gene sequence: CDR1 GTSNPN, CDR2 SVGIG (reference sequence). The J segment lost 3 bases and the V segment lost 5 bases, leaving 3 bases of the junction unmatched. The CDR3 contains 13 residues. In DNA form, the CDR3 reads TGTGCCTGGGACAGGGTCGACACCGGGGAGCTGTTTTTT. Its translation: CAWDRVDTGELFF. The whole variable domain, filled in from reference TRBV30 and TRBJ2-2, reads SQTIHQWPATLVQPVGSPLSLECTVEGTSNPNLYWYRQAAGRGLQLLFYSVGIGQISSEVPQNLSASRPQDRQFILSSKKLLLSDSGFYLCAWDRVDTGELFFGEGSRLTVL.

In regard to this clone: Other DNA sequences in the sample encode the same CDR3. The V call is TRBV4-3, the J call TRBJ1-3, with D perhaps matching TRBD1 (5 bases). There are 15 residues in the CDR3. Trimming shortened V by 0 bases and J by 0 bases, and 6 bases separated the two germline ends. The germline gives CDR1 LGHNA, CDR2 YSLEER. CDR3 coding DNA: TGCGCCAGCAGCCAAGATGACAGCTCTGGAAACACCATATATTTT. Protein sequence: CASSQDDSSGNTIYF.

The V call is TRBV4-3, the J call TRBJ2-7; D call uncertain. The CDR3 is made up of 15 amino acids. CDR1 is LGHNA and CDR2 is YSLEER in the germline V gene. V lost 0 bases to trimming and J lost 3 bases, with 12 bases between them. CDR3 in DNA: TGCGCCAGCAGCCAAGACCTGGCGGTAATCTACGAGCAGTACTTC. Protein sequence: CASSQDLAVIYEQYF.

The chain joins TRBV18 to TRBJ1-1; 9 bases align to TRBD1. V lost 4 bases and J lost 0; bases outside the gene matches: 6. Germline CDR1 and CDR2: KGHSH and LQKENI. The CDR3 has 16 residues. CDR3 bases: TGTGCCAGCTCACATGACAGGGGGAAGATGAACACTGAAGCTTTCTTT. It yields the protein CASSHDRGKMNTEAFF.

This clone turned up a few times. The rearrangement links TRBV6-5 to TRBJ1-1; 7 bases align to TRBD1. This CDR3 is 13 amino acids long. CDR1 and CDR2 (germline): MNHEY, SVGAGI. V shed 2 bases, J shed 5 bases, and the junction held 2 bases outside the gene matches. In DNA, the CDR3 is TGTGCCAGCAGTTACACCAGGGGGACTGAAGCTTTCTTT. This codes for CASSYTRGTEAFF.

This clone has a handful of counts. The chain is built from TRBV7-8 and TRBJ2-5; 8 bases are shared with TRBD2. The germline gives CDR1 SGHVS, CDR2 FQNEAQ. Trimming took 5 bases from V and 7 from J; bases not matched to a gene: 15. This CDR3 has 16 amino acids. CDR3 sequence (DNA): TGTGCCAGCAGCCTAGGGAAGCGGGAGTTAGTCCTGACCCAGTACTTC. It yields the protein CASSLGKRELVLTQYF. Drawing the rest from reference TRBV7-8 and TRBJ2-5, the complete variable domain is GAGVSQSPRYKVAKRGQDVALRCDPISGHVSLFWYQQALGQGPEFLTYFQNEAQLDKSGLPSDRFFAERPEGSVSTLKIQRTQQEDSAVYLCASSLGKRELVLTQYFGPGTRLLVL.

This chain uses TRBV9 with TRBJ2-2, with TRBD1 matching over 7 bases. Trimming at V came to 3 bases and at J to 0 bases, leaving 5 bases not matched to a gene. The CDR3 consists of 16 residues. From germline, CDR1 is SGDLS and CDR2 YYNGEE. The CDR3 coding sequence is TGTGCCAGCAGCGGTAGGGGGACAGCGAACACCGGGGAGCTGTTTTTT. It is translated as CASSGRGTANTGELFF.

The chain joins TRBV7-2 to TRBJ1-2, with 7 bases that match TRBD1. Trimming took 10 bases from V and 2 from J; bases not matched to a gene: 7. The CDR3 has 13 residues. Germline V gene data show CDR1 as SGHTA and CDR2 as FQGNSA. Here the CDR3 reads CATSGGRNYGYTF. In nucleotides, the CDR3 is TGTGCCACCTCAGGGGGAAGGAACTATGGCTACACCTTC.

The rearrangement uses TRBV28 and TRBJ2-7, with D maybe TRBD1 (6 bases). Trimming cost V 5 bases and J 5 bases, with 16 bases left between them. CDR1 is MDHEN and CDR2 is SYDVKM in the germline V gene. The CDR3 is made up of 14 amino acids. The CDR3 here is CASSRKQGRNEQYF. CDR3 nucleotide sequence: TGTGCCAGCAGTCGAAAACAGGGTCGGAACGAGCAGTACTTC. The full variable domain, rest sourced from reference TRBV28 and TRBJ2-7, is DVKVTQSSRYLVKRTGEKVFLECVQDMDHENMFWYRQDPGLGLRLIYFSYDVKMKEKGDIPEGYSVSREKKERFSLILESASTNQTSMYLCASSRKQGRNEQYFGPGTRLTVT.

The genes are TRBV6-4 and TRBJ1-2; TRBD1 agrees at 8 bases. J lost 3 bases, V lost 5 bases, and 11 bases had no gene match. This CDR3 is built from 16 residues. The V gene's germline CDR1 is MRHNA and CDR2 SNTAGT. The CDR3 spells CASSPFGGQAHYGYTF. Here the CDR3 DNA reads TGTGCCAGCAGTCCATTCGGGGGACAGGCCCACTATGGCTACACCTTC.

The V gene is TRBV4-1, the J gene TRBJ2-7, with TRBD1 matching 8 bases. The CDR3 runs to 16 residues. Germline V gene sequence: CDR1 MGHRA, CDR2 YSYEKL. Trimming took 2 bases from V and 2 from J; bases not matched to a gene: 8. CDR3 nucleotide sequence: TGCGCCAGCAGCCAACCTACAGGGGGTGGTCCCTACGAGCAGTACTTC. Amino acids: CASSQPTGGGPYEQYF.

The sample holds a few counts of this clone. This chain uses TRBV10-3 with TRBJ1-1; 11 positions match TRBD1. CDR1 and CDR2 (germline): ENHRY, SYGVKD. Trimming removed 7 bases from V and 3 bases from J; junction bases left unmatched: 1. The CDR3 is 13 amino acids. CDR3 residues: CAIMGQGDTEAFF. The CDR3 DNA reads as TGTGCCATCATGGGACAGGGGGACACTGAAGCTTTCTTT.

The CDR3 protein is CASSMGTGGYNEQFF. The CDR3 DNA follows: TGTGCCAGCAGCATGGGGACAGGGGGCTACAATGAGCAGTTCTTC. The chain links TRBV11-2 to TRBJ2-1; 11 nucleotides match TRBD1. The CDR3 consists of 15 residues. Germline lookup yields CDR1 SGHAT and CDR2 FQNNGV. Germline trimming cut 5 bases from V and 3 bases from J; bases unmatched to any gene: 3.

CDR3 sequence reads: CASSQLVPDTQYF. DNA for the CDR3: TGTGCCAGCAGCCAACTAGTCCCAGATACGCAGTATTTT. V and J are TRBV14 and TRBJ2-3; no definite D call. The germline V gene encodes CDR1 SGHDN and CDR2 FVKESK. The CDR3 runs 13 residues. V was trimmed by 2 bases and J by 4 bases, leaving 7 bases between them. The variable domain in full, with the rest retrieved from reference TRBV14 and TRBJ2-3, is EAGVTQFPSHSVIEKGQTVTLRCDPISGHDNLYWYRRVMGKEIKFLLHFVKESKQDESGMPNNRFLAERTGGTYSTLKVQPAELEDSGVYFCASSQLVPDTQYFGPGTRLTVL.

This sequence joins TRBV7-2 and TRBJ2-2, with a weak D call TRBD1 (6 bases). The CDR3 covers 15 residues. Trimming cost V 1 base and J 6 bases, with 12 bases left between them. Germline-derived CDR1 and CDR2 are SGHTA and FQGNSA. The CDR3, as DNA: TGTGCCAGCAGCTTAGTGCTAGCAGGGGCCGGGGAGCTGTTTTTT. Its protein is CASSLVLAGAGELFF.